Following are 9 T cell receptor beta chains from one sample sequenced in a study of shared clonotypes between healthy human individuals. The table came from immunoSEQ multiplex PCR; TCRdb's copy has only in-frame clones and leaves some out. Here the sample spans about 2.3 million clones, approximately 93% being singletons. The sample was naive CD4+ T cells from PBMCs. Noted subset: CD45RA+ positively selected. The receptors come from a young man in good health. Some clones in this sample may be carry-over from other donors' samples.

This chain connects TRBV28 to TRBJ1-2; 9 positions agree with TRBD1. The CDR3 loop spans 16 amino acids. The V segment lost 4 bases and the J segment 1 base; nucleotides outside the gene matches: 7. Per the germline V gene, CDR1 is MDHEN and CDR2 is SYDVKM. This CDR3 is CASSSYGQGHNYGYTF. CDR3 DNA sequence: TGTGCCAGCAGTTCCTACGGACAGGGGCATAACTATGGCTACACCTTC.

V gene TRBV7-9 combines with J gene TRBJ1-1; TRBD1 is a possible D gene (5 bases). This CDR3 is built from 16 residues. With 5 bases removed from V and 4 bases from J, the gap between germline ends came to 20 bases. The germline CDR1 and CDR2 sequences are SEHNR and FQNEAQ (reference sequence). The CDR3 nucleotides are TGTGCCAGCAGCGCCGGGGTGGGGGGAGGAATCACTGAAGCTTTCTTT. This sequence encodes CASSAGVGGGITEAFF.

This chain connects TRBV18 to TRBJ2-3, with D possibly being TRBD1 (5 bases). The CDR3 contains 16 residues. The V end was cut by 5 bases, the J end by 2 bases, with 17 bases between. Per the germline V gene, CDR1 is KGHSH and CDR2 is LQKENI. For the CDR3, the DNA is TGTGCCAGCTCAAGGGTTCGACAGACTTCCACAGATACGCAGTATTTT. Protein: CASSRVRQTSTDTQYF.

About this clone itself: The same CDR3 also results from other DNA sequences found in this sample. The V call is TRBV28, the J call TRBJ2-2; D not certain. Per germline, CDR1 MDHEN and CDR2 SYDVKM. V was cut by 2 bases and J by 1 base, with 5 bases left in between. CDR3 length: 14 amino acids. The CDR3 loop is CASSLRGNTGELFF. In nucleotides, the CDR3 is TGTGCCAGCAGTTTACGTGGGAACACCGGGGAGCTGTTTTTT.

The gene calls are TRBV28 and TRBJ2-2, with 9 bases lining up with TRBD2. V lost 7 bases, J lost 5 bases, and 17 bases stayed unmatched. The CDR3 contains 18 residues. The germline V gene has CDR1 MDHEN and CDR2 SYDVKM. The DNA for the CDR3 is TGTGCCAGCACCACCTCCGGCGGGAGGGCCCAAGCAACCGGGGAGCTGTTTTTT. Encoded protein: CASTTSGGRAQATGELFF.

The genes are TRBV20-1 and TRBJ1-2; 7 bases agree with TRBD1. The CDR3 spans 11 residues. V was pared by 5 bases and J by 7 bases, with 4 bases of the junction left unmatched. From germline, CDR1 is DFQATT and CDR2 SNEGSKA (reference sequence). The CDR3 sequence is CSAPQGGGYTF. The CDR3 nucleotides are TGCAGTGCTCCCCAGGGGGGTGGCTACACCTTC.

V is TRBV7-6 and J is TRBJ1-1; the D is unclear. Germline-derived CDR1 and CDR2 are SGHVS and FNYEAQ. Trimming stripped 3 bases from V and 1 base from J, with 6 bases between. CDR3 length equals 13 residues. The CDR3, as DNA: TGTGCCAGCAGCTTCAACCCGAACACTGAAGCTTTCTTT. Its translation is CASSFNPNTEAFF.

The genes are TRBV28 and TRBJ2-1; 12 bases map to TRBD2. V shed 2 bases, J shed 3 bases, and the junction held 2 bases outside the gene matches. In germline, CDR1 is MDHEN, CDR2 SYDVKM. CDR3 length: 16 residues. This CDR3 is CASSLLTSGGYNEQFF. The CDR3, as DNA: TGTGCCAGCAGTTTACTGACTAGCGGGGGCTACAATGAGCAGTTCTTC.

The chain employs TRBV11-3 and TRBJ2-7; no reliable D call. Germline V gene lookup returns CDR1 SGHNT and CDR2 YENEEA. This CDR3 is built from 13 residues. Trimming removed 5 bases from V and 6 bases from J, with 14 bases in between. CDR3: CASSRESAGEQYF. The CDR3 DNA is TGTGCCAGCAGCCGAGAATCGGCCGGCGAGCAGTACTTC. Using reference TRBV11-3 and TRBJ2-7 for the parts outside the CDR3, the full variable domain is EAGVVQSPRYKIIEKKQPVAFWCNPISGHNTLYWYLQNLGQGPELLIRYENEEAVDDSQLPKDRFSAERLKGVDSTLKIQPAELGDSAVYLCASSRESAGEQYFGPGTRLTVT.